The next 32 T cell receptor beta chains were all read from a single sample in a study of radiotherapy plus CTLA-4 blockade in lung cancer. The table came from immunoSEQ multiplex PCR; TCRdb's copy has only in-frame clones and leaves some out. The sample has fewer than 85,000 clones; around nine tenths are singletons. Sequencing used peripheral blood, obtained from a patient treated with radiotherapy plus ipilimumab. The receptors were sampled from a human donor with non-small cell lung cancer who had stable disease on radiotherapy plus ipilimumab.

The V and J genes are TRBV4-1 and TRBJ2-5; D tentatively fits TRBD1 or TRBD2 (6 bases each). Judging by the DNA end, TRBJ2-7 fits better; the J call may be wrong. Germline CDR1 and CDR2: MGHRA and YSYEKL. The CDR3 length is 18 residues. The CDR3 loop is CASSQGGIPGEVRYEQYF. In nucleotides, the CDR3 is TGCGCCAGCAGCCAAGGTGGAATCCCAGGGGAGGTTCGGTACGAGCAGTACTTC.

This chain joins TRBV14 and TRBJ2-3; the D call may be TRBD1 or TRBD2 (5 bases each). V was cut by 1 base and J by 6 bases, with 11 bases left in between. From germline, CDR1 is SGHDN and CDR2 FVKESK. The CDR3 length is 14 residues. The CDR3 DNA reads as TGTGCCAGCAGCCAAGTGGGAGAGGGGGATACGCAGTATTTT. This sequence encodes CASSQVGEGDTQYF.

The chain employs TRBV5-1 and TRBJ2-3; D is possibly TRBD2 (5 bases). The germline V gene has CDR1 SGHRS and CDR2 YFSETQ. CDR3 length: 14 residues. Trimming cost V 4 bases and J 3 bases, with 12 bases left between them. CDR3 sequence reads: CASSRGLRTDTQYF. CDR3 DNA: TGCGCCAGCAGCCGCGGGCTGAGAACAGATACGCAGTATTTT.

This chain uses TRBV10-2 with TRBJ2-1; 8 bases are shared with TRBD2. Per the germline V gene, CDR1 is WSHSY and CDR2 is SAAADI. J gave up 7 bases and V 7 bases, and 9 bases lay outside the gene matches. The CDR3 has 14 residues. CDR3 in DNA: TGCGCCAGCATTCAGGGTAGCGGGGTAAATGAGCAGTTCTTC. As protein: CASIQGSGVNEQFF.

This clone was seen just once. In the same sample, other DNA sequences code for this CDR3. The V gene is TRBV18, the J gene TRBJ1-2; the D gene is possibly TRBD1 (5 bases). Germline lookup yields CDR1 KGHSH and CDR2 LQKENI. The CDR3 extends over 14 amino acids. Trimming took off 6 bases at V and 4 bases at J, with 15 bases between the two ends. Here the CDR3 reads CASSPTDRGYGYTF. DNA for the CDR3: TGTGCCAGCTCTCCTACCGATAGGGGCTATGGCTACACCTTC.

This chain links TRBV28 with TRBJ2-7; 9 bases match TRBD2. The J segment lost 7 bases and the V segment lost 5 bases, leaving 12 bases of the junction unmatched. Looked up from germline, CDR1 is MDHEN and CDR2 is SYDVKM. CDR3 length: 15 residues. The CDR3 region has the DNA TGTGCCAGCAGTCAAGGAGGCGGGGGGGCTAAAGAGCAGTACTTC. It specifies CASSQGGGGAKEQYF.

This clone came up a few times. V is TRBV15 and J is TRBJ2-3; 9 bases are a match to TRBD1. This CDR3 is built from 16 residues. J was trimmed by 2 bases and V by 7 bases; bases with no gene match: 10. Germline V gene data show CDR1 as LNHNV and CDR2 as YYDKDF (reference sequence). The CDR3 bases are TGTGCCACCAAATCCGGGACAGGGTCCAACACAGATACGCAGTATTTT. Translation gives CATKSGTGSNTDTQYF.

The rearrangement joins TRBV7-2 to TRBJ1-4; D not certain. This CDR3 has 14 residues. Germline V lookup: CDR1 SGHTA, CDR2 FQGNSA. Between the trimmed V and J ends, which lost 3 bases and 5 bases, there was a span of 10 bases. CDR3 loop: CASSFGLTNEKLFF. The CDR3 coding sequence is TGTGCCAGCAGCTTTGGACTGACAAATGAAAAACTGTTTTTT.

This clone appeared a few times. CDR3 bases: TGTGCCAGCAGCTTTGGACAGGGGGTAGACTATGGCTACACCTTC. Translating it yields CASSFGQGVDYGYTF. The genes are TRBV7-9 and TRBJ1-2, with 10 positions matching TRBD1. Germline V gives CDR1 SEHNR, CDR2 FQNEAQ (reference sequence). V lost 3 bases and J lost 3; bases outside the gene matches: 4. The CDR3 is made up of 15 amino acids.

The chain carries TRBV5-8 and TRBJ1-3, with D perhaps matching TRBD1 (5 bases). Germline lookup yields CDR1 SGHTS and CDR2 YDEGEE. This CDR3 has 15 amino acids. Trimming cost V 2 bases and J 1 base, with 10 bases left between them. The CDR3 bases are TGTGCCAGCAGCTTAAGACAGTCTTCTGGAAACACCATATATTTT. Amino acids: CASSLRQSSGNTIYF.

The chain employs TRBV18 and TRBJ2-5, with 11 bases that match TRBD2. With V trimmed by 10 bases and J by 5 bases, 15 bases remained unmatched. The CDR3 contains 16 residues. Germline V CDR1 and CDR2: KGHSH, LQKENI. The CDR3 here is CATSPSGRRGSETQYF. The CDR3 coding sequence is TGTGCCACAAGTCCTAGCGGGAGGAGGGGGTCTGAGACCCAGTACTTC.

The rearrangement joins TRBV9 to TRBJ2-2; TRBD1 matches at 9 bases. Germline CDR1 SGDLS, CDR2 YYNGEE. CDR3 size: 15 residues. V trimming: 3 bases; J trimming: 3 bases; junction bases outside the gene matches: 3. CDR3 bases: TGTGCCAGCAGCGACGGGACAGGGTACACCGGGGAGCTGTTTTTT. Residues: CASSDGTGYTGELFF.

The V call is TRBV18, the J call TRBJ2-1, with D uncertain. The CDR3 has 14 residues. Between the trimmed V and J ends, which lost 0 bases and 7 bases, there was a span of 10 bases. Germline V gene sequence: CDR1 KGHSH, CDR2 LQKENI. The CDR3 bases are TGTGCCAGCTCACCACCCCAGGCAGTTAATGAGCAGTTCTTC. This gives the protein CASSPPQAVNEQFF.

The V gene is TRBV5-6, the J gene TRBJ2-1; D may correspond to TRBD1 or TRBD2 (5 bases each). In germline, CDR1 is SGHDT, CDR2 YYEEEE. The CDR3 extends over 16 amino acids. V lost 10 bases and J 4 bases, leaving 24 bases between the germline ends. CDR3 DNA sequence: TGTGCCGACATGAAGTGGGGGAGCCGTTTTTACAATGAGCAGTTCTTC. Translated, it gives CADMKWGSRFYNEQFF.

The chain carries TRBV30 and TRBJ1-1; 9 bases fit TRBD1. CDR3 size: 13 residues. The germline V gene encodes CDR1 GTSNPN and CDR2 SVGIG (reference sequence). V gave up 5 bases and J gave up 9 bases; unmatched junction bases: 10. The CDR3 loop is CAWSPDRGTQAFF. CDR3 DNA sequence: TGTGCCTGGTCCCCGGACAGGGGCACCCAAGCTTTCTTT.

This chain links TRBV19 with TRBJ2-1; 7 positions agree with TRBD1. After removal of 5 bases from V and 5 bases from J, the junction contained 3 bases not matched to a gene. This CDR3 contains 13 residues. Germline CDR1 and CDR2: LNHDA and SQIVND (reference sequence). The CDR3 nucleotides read TGTGCCAGTAGTGTTACAGGGGACAATGAGCAGTTCTTC. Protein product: CASSVTGDNEQFF.

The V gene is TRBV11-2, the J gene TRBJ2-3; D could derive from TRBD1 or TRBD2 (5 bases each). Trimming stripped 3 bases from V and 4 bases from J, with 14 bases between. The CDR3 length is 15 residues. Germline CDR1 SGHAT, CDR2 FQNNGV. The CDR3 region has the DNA TGTGCCAGCAGCTTCCGGGACGGGTCGGCAGATACGCAGTATTTT. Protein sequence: CASSFRDGSADTQYF.

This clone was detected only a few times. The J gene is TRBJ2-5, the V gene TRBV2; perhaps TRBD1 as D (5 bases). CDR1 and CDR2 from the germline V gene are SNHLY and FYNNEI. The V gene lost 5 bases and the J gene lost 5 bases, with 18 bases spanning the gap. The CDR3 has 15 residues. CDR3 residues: CASSYAAAGLETQYF. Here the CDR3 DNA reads TGTGCCAGCAGTTATGCCGCGGCAGGGCTGGAGACCCAGTACTTC.

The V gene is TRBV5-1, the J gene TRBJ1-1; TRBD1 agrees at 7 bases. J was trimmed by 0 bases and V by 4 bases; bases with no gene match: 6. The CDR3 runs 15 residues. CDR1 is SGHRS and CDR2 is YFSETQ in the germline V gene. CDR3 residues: CASSVTGTVNTEAFF. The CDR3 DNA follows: TGCGCCAGCAGCGTAACCGGGACAGTGAACACTGAAGCTTTCTTT.

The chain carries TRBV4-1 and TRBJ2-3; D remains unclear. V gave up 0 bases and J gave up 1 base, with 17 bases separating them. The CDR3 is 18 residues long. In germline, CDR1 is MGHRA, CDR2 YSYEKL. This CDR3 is CASSQEKWASGGTDTQYF. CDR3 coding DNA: TGCGCCAGCAGCCAAGAAAAATGGGCTAGTGGGGGCACAGATACGCAGTATTTT.

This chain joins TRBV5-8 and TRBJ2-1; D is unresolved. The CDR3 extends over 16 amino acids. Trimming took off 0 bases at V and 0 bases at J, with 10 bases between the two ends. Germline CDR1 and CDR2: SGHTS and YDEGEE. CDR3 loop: CASSLARQSSYNEQFF. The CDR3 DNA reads TGTGCCAGCAGCTTGGCTCGGCAAAGCTCCTACAATGAGCAGTTCTTC.

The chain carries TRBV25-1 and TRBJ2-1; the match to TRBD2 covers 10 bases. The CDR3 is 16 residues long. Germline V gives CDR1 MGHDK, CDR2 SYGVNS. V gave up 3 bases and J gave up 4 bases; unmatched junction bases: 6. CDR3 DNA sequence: TGTGCCAGCAGTGAGGGGTTTAGCGGGGGGTACAATGAGCAGTTCTTC. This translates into CASSEGFSGGYNEQFF.

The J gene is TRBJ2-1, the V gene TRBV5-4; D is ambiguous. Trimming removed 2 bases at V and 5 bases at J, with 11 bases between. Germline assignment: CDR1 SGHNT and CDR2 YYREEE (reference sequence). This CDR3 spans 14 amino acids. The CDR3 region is CASSLPGPNNEQFF. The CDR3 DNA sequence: TGTGCCAGCAGCTTACCCGGGCCAAACAATGAGCAGTTCTTC.

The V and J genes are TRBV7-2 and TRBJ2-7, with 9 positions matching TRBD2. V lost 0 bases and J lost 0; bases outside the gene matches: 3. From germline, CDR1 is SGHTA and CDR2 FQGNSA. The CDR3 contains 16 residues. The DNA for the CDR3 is TGTGCCAGCAGCTTAGCGCGCGGGGGGGGCTCCTACGAGCAGTACTTC. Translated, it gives CASSLARGGGSYEQYF.

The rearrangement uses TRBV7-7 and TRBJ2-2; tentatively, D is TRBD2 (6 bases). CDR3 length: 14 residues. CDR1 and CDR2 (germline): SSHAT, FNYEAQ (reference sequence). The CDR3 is CASRLGGNTGELFF. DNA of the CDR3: TGTGCTAGCCGATTGGGGGGTAACACCGGGGAGCTGTTTTTT. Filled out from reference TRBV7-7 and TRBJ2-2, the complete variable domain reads GAGVSQSPRYKVTKRGQDVTLRCDPISSHATLYWYQQALGQGPEFLTYFNYEAQPDKSGLPSDRFSAERPEGSISTLTIQRTEQRDSAMYRCASRLGGNTGELFFGEGSRLTVL.

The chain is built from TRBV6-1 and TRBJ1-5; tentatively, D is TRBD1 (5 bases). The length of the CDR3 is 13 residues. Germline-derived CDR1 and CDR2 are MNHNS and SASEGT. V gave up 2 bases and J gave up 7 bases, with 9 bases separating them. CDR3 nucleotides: TGTGCCAGCAGTGAACTGGGGGGACAGCCCCAGCATTTT. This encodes CASSELGGQPQHF.

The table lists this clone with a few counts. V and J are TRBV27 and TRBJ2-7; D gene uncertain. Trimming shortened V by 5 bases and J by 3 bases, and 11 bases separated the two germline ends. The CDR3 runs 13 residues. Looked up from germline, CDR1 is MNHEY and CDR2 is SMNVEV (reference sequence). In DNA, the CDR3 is TGTGCCAGCAGTCGTGGAATGAACTACGAGCAGTACTTC. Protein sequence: CASSRGMNYEQYF.

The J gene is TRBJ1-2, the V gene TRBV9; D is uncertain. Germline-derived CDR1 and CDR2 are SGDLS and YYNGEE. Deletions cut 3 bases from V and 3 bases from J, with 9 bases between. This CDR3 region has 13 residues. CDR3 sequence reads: CASSARDHYGYTF. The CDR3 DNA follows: TGTGCCAGCAGCGCCCGGGATCACTATGGCTACACCTTC.

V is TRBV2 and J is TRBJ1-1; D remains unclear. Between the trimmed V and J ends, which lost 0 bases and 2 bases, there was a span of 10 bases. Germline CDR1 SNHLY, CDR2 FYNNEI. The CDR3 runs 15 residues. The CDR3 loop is CASSEAGRSNTEAFF. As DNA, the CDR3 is TGTGCCAGCAGTGAAGCTGGCAGATCAAACACTGAAGCTTTCTTT.

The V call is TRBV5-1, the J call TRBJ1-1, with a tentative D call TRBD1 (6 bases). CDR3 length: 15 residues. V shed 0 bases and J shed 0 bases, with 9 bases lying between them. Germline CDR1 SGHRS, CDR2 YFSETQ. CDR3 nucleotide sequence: TGCGCCAGCAGCTTGGGACAGGCCTTGAACACTGAAGCTTTCTTT. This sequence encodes CASSLGQALNTEAFF.

The DNA of the CDR3 is TGTGCCAGCAACGAGGGGACGCTGGTAAACTATGGCTACACCTTC. This codes for CASNEGTLVNYGYTF. V is TRBV5-6 and J is TRBJ1-2; D is possibly TRBD1 (5 bases). The germline gives CDR1 SGHDT, CDR2 YYEEEE. The germline V and J ends were trimmed by 6 bases and 2 bases, with 17 bases remaining between them. The CDR3 length is 15 residues.

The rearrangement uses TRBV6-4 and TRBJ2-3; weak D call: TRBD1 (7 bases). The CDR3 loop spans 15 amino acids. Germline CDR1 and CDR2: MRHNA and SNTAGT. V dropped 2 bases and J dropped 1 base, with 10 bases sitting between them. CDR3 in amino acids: CASSDGGTGTDTQYF. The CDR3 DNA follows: TGTGCCAGCAGTGACGGGGGGACAGGCACAGATACGCAGTATTTT.